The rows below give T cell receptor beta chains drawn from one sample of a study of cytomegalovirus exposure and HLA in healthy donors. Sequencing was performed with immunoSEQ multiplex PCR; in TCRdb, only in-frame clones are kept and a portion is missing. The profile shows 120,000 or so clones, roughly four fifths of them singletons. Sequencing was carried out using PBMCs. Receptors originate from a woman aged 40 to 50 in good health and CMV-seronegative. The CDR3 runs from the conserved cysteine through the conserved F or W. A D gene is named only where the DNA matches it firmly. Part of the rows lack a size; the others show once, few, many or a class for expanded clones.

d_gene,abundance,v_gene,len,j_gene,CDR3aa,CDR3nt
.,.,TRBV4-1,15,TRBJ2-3,CASSHSPSGTDTQYF,TGCGCCAGCAGCCATTCGCCTAGCGGCACAGATACGCAGTATTTT
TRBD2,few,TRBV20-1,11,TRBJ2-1,CSVRTSGPQFF,TGCAGTGTCAGGACTAGCGGGCCTCAGTTCTTC
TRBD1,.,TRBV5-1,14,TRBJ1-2,CASSPGTGAYGYTF,TGCGCCAGCAGCCCCGGGACAGGGGCCTATGGCTACACCTTC
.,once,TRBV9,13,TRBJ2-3,CASSALDADTQYF,TGTGCCAGCAGCGCCCTAGACGCAGATACGCAGTATTTT
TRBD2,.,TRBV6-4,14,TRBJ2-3,CASSEAGGTDTQYF,TGTGCCAGCAGTGAAGCGGGAGGCACAGATACGCAGTATTTT
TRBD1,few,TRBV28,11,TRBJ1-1,CASRTGEPAFF,TGTGCCAGTCGAACAGGGGAGCCAGCTTTCTTT
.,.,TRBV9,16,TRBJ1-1,CASSDSGGVLNTEAFF,TGTGCCAGCAGCGATTCAGGAGGGGTGCTGAACACTGAAGCTTTCTTT
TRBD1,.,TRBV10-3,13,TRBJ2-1,CAISIGQGNEQFF,TGTGCCATCAGCATAGGACAGGGGAATGAGCAGTTCTTC
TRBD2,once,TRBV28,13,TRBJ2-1,CASLAGGPNEQFF,TGTGCCAGCCTAGCGGGAGGTCCCAATGAGCAGTTCTTC
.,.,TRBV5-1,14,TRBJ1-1,CASSVFGANTEAFF,TGCGCCAGCTCGGTTTTCGGAGCTAACACTGAAGCTTTCTTT
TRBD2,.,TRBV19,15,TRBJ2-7,CASSILGGREYEQYF,TGTGCCAGTAGTATATTAGGCGGGAGGGAATACGAGCAGTACTTC
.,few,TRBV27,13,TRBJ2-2,CASSALLGGELFF,TGTGCCAGCAGTGCCCTCCTCGGCGGGGAGCTGTTTTTT
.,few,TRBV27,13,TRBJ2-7,CASSLRYGYEQYF,TGTGCCAGCAGTTTACGTTACGGTTACGAGCAGTACTTC
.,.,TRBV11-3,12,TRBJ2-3,CASSPGTDTQYF,TGTGCCAGCAGCCCCGGCACAGATACGCAGTATTTT
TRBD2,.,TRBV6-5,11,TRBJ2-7,CASSWGGEQYF,TGTGCCAGCAGTTGGGGGGGGGAGCAGTACTTC
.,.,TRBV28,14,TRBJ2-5,CASSDRGGGETQYF,TGTGCCAGCAGTGACCGGGGTGGAGGGGAGACCCAGTACTTC
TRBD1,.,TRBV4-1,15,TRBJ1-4,CASSQPGGTDEKLFF,TGCGCCAGCAGCCAACCAGGGGGGACTGATGAAAAACTGTTTTTT
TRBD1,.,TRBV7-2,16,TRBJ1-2,CASSLGGQGAIYGHTF,TGTGCCAGCAGCTTAGGGGGACAGGGGGCGATCTATGGCCACACCTTC
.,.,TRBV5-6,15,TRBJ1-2,CASSLDRGGESGYTF,TGTGCCAGCAGCTTGGACCGGGGGGGGGAGAGTGGCTACACCTTC
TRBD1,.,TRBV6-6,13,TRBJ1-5,CASRDREHQPQHF,TGTGCCAGCAGGGACAGGGAGCATCAGCCCCAGCATTTT
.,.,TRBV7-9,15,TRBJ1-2,CASSLGVAGNYGYTF,TGTGCCAGCAGCTTAGGAGTGGCAGGGAACTATGGCTACACCTTC
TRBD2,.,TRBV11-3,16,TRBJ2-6,CASSLGGTTGANGLTF,TGTGCCAGCAGCTTGGGAGGGACCACTGGGGCCAACGGCCTGACTTTC
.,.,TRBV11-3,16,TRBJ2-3,CASSLDPGIGTDTQYF,TGTGCCAGCAGCTTAGATCCAGGGATTGGTACAGATACGCAGTATTTT
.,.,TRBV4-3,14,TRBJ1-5,CASSQRVGNQPQHF,TGCGCCAGCAGCCAACGGGTCGGCAATCAGCCCCAGCATTTT
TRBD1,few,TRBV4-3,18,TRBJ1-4,CASSQEVVGDRGNEKLFF,TGCGCCAGCAGCCAAGAGGTTGTCGGAGACAGGGGTAATGAAAAACTGTTTTTT
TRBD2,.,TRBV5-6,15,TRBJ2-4,CASSVLAGHGNIQYF,TGTGCCAGCAGCGTGTTAGCGGGACATGGAAACATTCAGTACTTC
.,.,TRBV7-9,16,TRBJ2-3,CASSLSISGPTDTQYF,TGTGCCAGCAGCCTCTCAATTTCAGGCCCCACAGATACGCAGTATTTT
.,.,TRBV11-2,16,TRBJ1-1,CASSLGARGLNTEAFF,TGTGCCAGCAGCTTAGGGGCGAGGGGGTTGAACACTGAAGCTTTCTTT
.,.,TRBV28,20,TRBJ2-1,CASSSRPGRGERGTYNEQFF,TGTGCCAGCAGTTCCCGTCCCGGCAGGGGGGAAAGGGGGACCTACAATGAGCAGTTCTTC
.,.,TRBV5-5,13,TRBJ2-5,CASSYSSRETQYF,TGTGCCAGCAGCTACAGTTCGAGAGAGACCCAGTACTTC
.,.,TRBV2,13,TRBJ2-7,CASLREVAYEQYF,TGTGCCAGCTTGCGGGAAGTAGCCTACGAGCAGTACTTC
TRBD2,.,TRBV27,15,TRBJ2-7,CASRLAGRGFYEQYF,TGTGCCAGCAGGTTAGCGGGAAGGGGTTTCTACGAGCAGTACTTC
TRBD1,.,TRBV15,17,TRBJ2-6,CATSRIRGQTGANVLTF,TGTGCCACCAGCAGAATTAGGGGGCAGACCGGGGCCAACGTCCTGACTTTC
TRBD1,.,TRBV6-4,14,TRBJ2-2,CASSGQGGTGELFF,TGTGCCAGCAGCGGACAGGGCGGGACCGGGGAGCTGTTTTTT
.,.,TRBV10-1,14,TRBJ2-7,CASSEQQGRSEQYF,TGCGCCAGCAGTGAACAGCAGGGTCGGAGCGAGCAGTACTTC
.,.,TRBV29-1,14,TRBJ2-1,CSPELATSYNEQFF,TGCAGCCCGGAGCTAGCTACCTCCTACAATGAGCAGTTCTTC
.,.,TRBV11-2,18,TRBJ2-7,CASSSWTGSKGSSYEQYF,TGTGCCAGCAGCTCGTGGACTGGGTCCAAAGGGAGCTCCTACGAGCAGTACTTC
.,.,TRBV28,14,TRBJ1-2,CASSSTAKHYGYTF,TGTGCCAGCAGTTCGACAGCCAAACACTATGGCTACACCTTC
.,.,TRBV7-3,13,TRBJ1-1,CASSLGPGSEAFF,TGTGCCAGCAGCCTGGGTCCGGGGTCTGAAGCTTTCTTT
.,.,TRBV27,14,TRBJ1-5,CASSQDSSRQPQHF,TGTGCCAGCAGCCAGGACAGCTCCAGGCAGCCCCAGCATTTT
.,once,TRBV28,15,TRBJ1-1,CASSFPVAGGTEAFF,TGTGCCAGCAGTTTCCCCGTCGCGGGGGGGACTGAAGCTTTCTTT
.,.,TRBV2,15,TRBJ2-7,CASSEQEAVSTEQYF,TGTGCCAGCAGTGAACAAGAGGCTGTTTCTACGGAGCAGTACTTC
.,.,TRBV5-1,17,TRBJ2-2,CASSLYGGSGGTGELFF,TGCGCCAGCAGCTTGTACGGCGGGTCAGGTGGCACCGGGGAGCTGTTTTTT
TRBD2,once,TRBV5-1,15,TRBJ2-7,CASSLFSSGVYEQYF,TGCGCCAGCAGCTTGTTTTCTAGCGGGGTCTACGAGCAGTACTTC